One and the same sample provided the 6 T cell receptor beta chains below, sequenced in a study of cytomegalovirus exposure and HLA in healthy donors (dated by TCRdb to the late 2010s). The library came from the immunoSEQ multiplex PCR assay. For the multiplex PCR, a mixture combining 60 forward primers for TCR Vbeta segments and 13 reverse primers for TCR Jbeta segments was used. Drawn from immuneACCESS, this table holds only the in-frame rearrangements with V and J called that TCRdb kept. Clones are partly lost; checked studies trace under half to an unresolved V gene and leave the rest unexplained. A total of around 63,000 clones appear in this sample, roughly 84% of them only once. Of the sample, less than 3.5% is held by the ten largest clones. The sample taken for sequencing was PBMCs. These receptors originate from a young woman in good health and CMV-seronegative.

The V and J genes are TRBV7-8 and TRBJ1-4; 9 bases line up with TRBD1. The trim removed 5 bases at V and 8 bases at J, leaving 15 bases unmatched. Germline CDR1 is SGHVS and CDR2 is FQNEAQ. The CDR3 loop spans 17 amino acids. CDR3 in DNA: TGTGCCAGCAGCCGGGACAGGGTTAGTCGTCCGGGGGAAAAACTGTTTTTT. This codes for CASSRDRVSRPGEKLFF.

The chain employs TRBV30 and TRBJ1-5; 9 bases agree with TRBD1. The V gene's germline CDR1 is GTSNPN and CDR2 SVGIG (reference sequence). V was clipped by 4 bases and J by 2 bases; unmatched bases: 3. This CDR3 comprises 14 residues. The CDR3 is CAWKRQGGNQPQHF. Written as DNA, the CDR3 is TGTGCCTGGAAGAGACAGGGGGGCAATCAGCCCCAGCATTTT.

The V call is TRBV29-1, the J call TRBJ2-1; 10 nucleotides line up with TRBD1. Trimming took 5 bases from V and 3 from J; bases not matched to a gene: 7. This CDR3 contains 15 residues. The germline CDR1 and CDR2 sequences are SQVTM and ANQGSEA. CDR3 nucleotides: TGCAGCGTTTCCACCGGGACAGGGGTCTACAATGAGCAGTTCTTC. This sequence encodes CSVSTGTGVYNEQFF.

J is TRBJ1-1 and V is TRBV19; weak D call: TRBD1 (6 bases). The germline V gene has CDR1 LNHDA and CDR2 SQIVND (reference sequence). The CDR3 has 15 amino acids. V lost 11 bases and J 1 base, leaving 20 bases between the germline ends. The CDR3 region is CAAKDSPWGNTEAFF. The CDR3 DNA is TGTGCCGCTAAGGACAGTCCCTGGGGGAACACTGAAGCTTTCTTT.

The rearrangement links TRBV19 to TRBJ1-2, with 7 bases matching TRBD1. The junction had 7 bases not matched to a gene; V was cut back by 5 bases and J by 4 bases. Germline-derived CDR1 and CDR2 are LNHDA and SQIVND (reference sequence). The CDR3 runs to 14 residues. Here the CDR3 DNA reads TGTGCCAGTAGTCCTTCGGACAGGTTCTATGGCTACACCTTC. Its translation: CASSPSDRFYGYTF. The variable domain in full, completed from reference TRBV19 and TRBJ1-2, reads DGGITQSPKYLFRKEGQNVTLSCEQNLNHDAMYWYRQDPGQGLRLIYYSQIVNDFQKGDIAEGYSVSREKKESFPLTVTSAQKNPTAFYLCASSPSDRFYGYTFGSGTRLTVV.

The rearrangement links TRBV4-3 to TRBJ1-2; TRBD1 matches 8 bases. Germline assignment: CDR1 LGHNA and CDR2 YSLEER. The length of the CDR3 is 15 residues. Trimming cost V 1 base and J 8 bases; bases outside gene matches: 9. The CDR3 nucleotides read TGCGCCAGCAGCCAAGTTCCGGGACAGGCGGGAGGCTACACCTTC. The encoded protein is CASSQVPGQAGGYTF.